This record concerns one T cell receptor beta chain sequence. Its target is unknown. The data were taken from a study of CD8 T cells in ankylosing spondylitis. Findings and limits, study-wide: Earlier literature documents some of the motif variants in reactive arthritis synovial fluid and blood.

In TCRdb, the 5' RACE reads were re-called with MiXCR into one record per CDR3 protein. The table lists some 240,000 distinct CDR3 sequences, over 15% of them singletons, with approximately 32% in the top ten. The V gene's germline CDR1 is SGHAT and CDR2 FQNNGV. The CDR3 loop spans 15 amino acids. Trimming took 0 bases from V and 7 from J, leaving 12 bases between them. The clonotype originates from a male donor with ankylosing spondylitis or in good health (not recorded which). V is TRBV11-2 and J is TRBJ1-4; no clear D gene. Sequenced input: blood, either unsorted or a sorted T cell fraction (not recorded which). The chain's CDR3 is CASSLENFPGEKLFF. The CDR3 DNA reads TGTGCCAGCAGCTTAGAGAACTTCCCCGGTGAAAAACTGTTTTTT.